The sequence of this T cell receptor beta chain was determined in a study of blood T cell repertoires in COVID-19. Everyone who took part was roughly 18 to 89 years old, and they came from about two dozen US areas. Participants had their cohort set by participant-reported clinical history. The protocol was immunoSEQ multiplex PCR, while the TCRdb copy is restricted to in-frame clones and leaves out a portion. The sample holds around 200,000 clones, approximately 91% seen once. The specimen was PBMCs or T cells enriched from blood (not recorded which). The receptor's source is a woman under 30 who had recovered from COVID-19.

The CDR3 nucleotides read TGTGCCAGCAGTTACCGGGACAGGCTCTACGAGCAGTACTTC. Protein sequence: CASSYRDRLYEQYF. The gene calls are TRBV6-2 or TRBV6-3 and TRBJ2-7; 8 bases are a match to TRBD1. After removal of 2 bases from V and 3 bases from J, the junction contained 3 bases not matched to a gene. The CDR3 extends over 14 amino acids. The germline V gene has CDR1 MNHEY and CDR2 SVGEGT.